The next 18 T cell receptor beta chains were all read from a single sample in a study of regulatory T cells in long-lasting Graves disease (dated by TCRdb to the early 2020s). The receptor library was made with multiplex PCR. These reads were obtained on an Illumina HiSeq 4000. iRepertoire HTBI primers and Arm-PCR amplification of CDR3 regions were used to construct TCR beta libraries. TCRdb redid the processing of the public reads, applying fastp at Q25 and MiXCR, and retained in-frame beta chains. Each CDR3 protein appears once, grouped with its most common genes and DNA. The sample includes a few hundred thousand distinct CDR3 sequences, with around 24% observed a single time. The biggest ten clones account for approximately 26% of the sample. The time point label here, explained by the study, means: persistent/refractory GD, antithyroid drugs over 5 years with positive TRAb. RNA was extracted from PBMCs in TRIzol for both TCR sequencing and RNA sequencing.

The sequencing used peripheral blood mononuclear cells (PBMCs), collected when the disease was refractory, from a patient treated with antithyroid drugs. These receptors came from a female donor with Graves disease.

In this sample, this clonotype turned up a few times. The V and J genes are TRBV2 and TRBJ2-1; 13 bases fit TRBD2. This CDR3 contains 15 residues. CDR1 and CDR2 from the germline V gene are SNHLY and FYNNEI. Unmatched junction bases numbered 2, after V lost 2 bases and J lost 7 bases. The CDR3 region is CASSEKGLAGNEQFF. CDR3 DNA: TGTGCCAGCAGTGAAAAGGGACTAGCGGGGAATGAGCAGTTCTTC.

This clonotype has only a few counts. This rearrangement joins TRBV28 to TRBJ2-7; 12 nucleotides align to TRBD1. This CDR3 region has 15 residues. V was pared by 6 bases and J by 6 bases, with 9 bases of the junction left unmatched. Germline CDR1 MDHEN, CDR2 SYDVKM. CDR3 DNA sequence: TGTGCCAGCAGGGCACCGGGACAGGGGGCACGCGAGCAGTACTTC. This encodes CASRAPGQGAREQYF. The full variable domain, rest sourced from reference TRBV28 and TRBJ2-7, is DVKVTQSSRYLVKRTGEKVFLECVQDMDHENMFWYRQDPGLGLRLIYFSYDVKMKEKGDIPEGYSVSREKKERFSLILESASTNQTSMYLCASRAPGQGAREQYFGPGTRLTVT.

This clonotype came up many times. The chain combines TRBV28 with TRBJ1-2; 7 positions agree with TRBD1. V dropped 6 bases and J dropped 6; count of bases not matched to a gene: 7. This CDR3 contains 13 residues. From germline, CDR1 is MDHEN and CDR2 SYDVKM. The CDR3, as DNA: TGTGCCAGCAGATCGACAGGGTTAAATGGCTACACCTTC. Residues: CASRSTGLNGYTF.

Concerning this clonotype: At one boundary the junction diverges from the germline segment, which might be a read error. The CDR3 reads CVWTAGGGEQYF. CDR3 in DNA: TGTGTCTGGACAGCGGGGGGCGGCGAGCAGTACTTC. The chain is built from TRBV30 and TRBJ2-7; 9 nucleotides match TRBD2. The CDR3 is 12 amino acids. Looked up from germline, CDR1 is GTSNPN and CDR2 is SVGIG (reference sequence).

The table lists this clonotype with a few counts. This chain joins TRBV20-1 and TRBJ2-3, with 9 bases lining up with TRBD1. Germline lookup yields CDR1 DFQATT and CDR2 SNEGSKA (reference sequence). V shed 2 bases and J 3 bases; nucleotides not matched to a gene: 3. The CDR3 spans 14 residues. The CDR3 nucleotides are TGCAGTGCTAGACCTGGACAGGGGACAGATACGCAGTATTTT. Residues: CSARPGQGTDTQYF.

This clonotype has a handful of counts. The chain employs TRBV5-1 and TRBJ2-2; 10 nucleotides align to TRBD2. J was trimmed by 0 bases and V by 4 bases; bases with no gene match: 18. CDR3 length equals 21 residues. CDR1 and CDR2 from the germline V gene are SGHRS and YFSETQ. CDR3: CASSPRARLAGAQSNTGELFF. In DNA, the CDR3 is TGCGCCAGCAGCCCTCGCGCCCGGCTAGCGGGGGCCCAATCGAACACCGGGGAGCTGTTTTTT.

This clonotype was found many times. This chain joins TRBV6-2 or TRBV6-3 and TRBJ1-1, with a tentative D call TRBD1 (5 bases). CDR3 length: 13 amino acids. Trimming cost V 5 bases and J 8 bases, with 15 bases left between them. Germline V CDR1 and CDR2: MNHEY, SVGEGT. The CDR3 here is CASSEAGRLEAFF. The CDR3 coding sequence is TGTGCCAGCAGTGAAGCAGGGCGCTTGGAAGCTTTCTTT.

The table lists this clonotype with a few counts. At one end the junction does not follow the germline gene, possibly because of a read error. V and J are TRBV27 and TRBJ1-2; TRBD1 matches at 7 bases. Germline loops: CDR1 MNHEY, CDR2 SMNVEV (reference sequence). This CDR3 has 13 residues. CDR3: CASRSGGGYDYTF. DNA for the CDR3: TGTGCCAGCAGGTCAGGGGGTGGTTATGACTACACCTTC.

This clonotype was seen more than once but under ten times. This chain joins TRBV20-1 and TRBJ2-7, with 8 bases identical to TRBD2. With V trimmed by 2 bases and J by 4 bases, 10 bases remained unmatched. This CDR3 contains 15 residues. From germline, CDR1 is DFQATT and CDR2 SNEGSKA (reference sequence). The CDR3 here is CSARNLATSAYEQYF. CDR3 sequence (DNA): TGCAGTGCTAGAAATCTCGCGACTAGCGCGTACGAGCAGTACTTC.

There are many counts of this clonotype. The rearrangement links TRBV29-1 to TRBJ2-7; weak D call: TRBD1 (6 bases). The germline V gene has CDR1 SQVTM and CDR2 ANQGSEA. Trimming pared 0 bases from V and 0 bases from J, leaving 9 bases between. The CDR3 totals 14 residues. The CDR3 DNA sequence: TGCAGCGTTGAAGAGGGGGCTGGCTCCTACGAGCAGTACTTC. Its protein product is CSVEEGAGSYEQYF.

This clonotype came up many times. The J gene is TRBJ2-7, the V gene TRBV2; 9 bases agree with TRBD2. The CDR3 contains 13 residues. With V trimmed by 5 bases and J by 3 bases, 2 bases remained unmatched. CDR1 and CDR2 from the germline V gene are SNHLY and FYNNEI. CDR3 bases: TGTGCCAGCAGTCCTAGCGGGATCTACGAGCAGTACTTC. Translated: CASSPSGIYEQYF. Supplemented by reference TRBV2 and TRBJ2-7, the full variable domain reads EPEVTQTPSHQVTQMGQEVILRCVPISNHLYFYWYRQILGQKVEFLVSFYNNEISEKSEIFDDQFSVERPDGSNFTLKIRSTKLEDSAMYFCASSPSGIYEQYFGPGTRLTVT.

The rearrangement links TRBV5-1 to TRBJ2-5, with a weak D call TRBD2 (6 bases). The CDR3 is 17 amino acids. Germline lookup yields CDR1 SGHRS and CDR2 YFSETQ. The V end was cut by 2 bases, the J end by 5 bases, with 22 bases between. CDR3 residues: CASSFLSPGSIQETQYF. CDR3 in DNA: TGCGCCAGCAGCTTCCTTTCTCCCGGGAGTATTCAGGAGACCCAGTACTTC. Full variable domain (remainder filled in from reference TRBV5-1 and TRBJ2-5): KAGVTQTPRYLIKTRGQQVTLSCSPISGHRSVSWYQQTPGQGLQFLFEYFSETQRNKGNFPGRFSGRQFSNSRSEMNVSTLELGDSALYLCASSFLSPGSIQETQYFGPGTRLLVL.

The chain has TRBV29-1 and TRBJ2-7; maybe TRBD2 (6 bases). Trimming took off 3 bases at V and 4 bases at J, with 13 bases between the two ends. The CDR3 is 13 amino acids. Germline V CDR1 and CDR2: SQVTM, ANQGSEA. CDR3 loop: CSVEGTGVYEQYF. Written as DNA, the CDR3 is TGCAGCGTTGAGGGGACGGGAGTGTACGAGCAGTACTTC.

This clonotype was recorded a few times. The chain combines TRBV2 with TRBJ1-3; 8 nucleotides align to TRBD1. The V gene's germline CDR1 is SNHLY and CDR2 FYNNEI. Germline trimming cut 8 bases from V and 0 bases from J; bases unmatched to any gene: 3. The CDR3 runs 14 residues. The CDR3 is CASCTGGSGNTIYF. The CDR3 DNA reads TGTGCCAGCTGTACAGGGGGCTCTGGAAACACCATATATTTT.

This clonotype was seen at least ten times. CDR3 sequence: CSARADSNGGYTF. CDR3 DNA: TGCAGTGCTAGAGCTGACAGCAATGGTGGCTACACCTTC. V usage is TRBV20-1 and J usage is TRBJ1-2, with a weak D call TRBD1 (5 bases). Trimming removed 1 base from V and 7 bases from J, with 13 bases in between. Germline V gene lookup returns CDR1 DFQATT and CDR2 SNEGSKA (reference sequence). The CDR3 has 13 amino acids.

The chain has TRBV3-1 and TRBJ2-3; D is unclear. Germline V gene lookup returns CDR1 LGHDT and CDR2 YNNKEL (reference sequence). V was clipped by 6 bases and J by 2 bases, with 9 bases between them. The CDR3 totals 13 residues. CDR3: CASRSRSTDTQYF. As DNA, the CDR3 is TGTGCCAGCAGGTCGAGGTCCACAGATACGCAGTATTTT.

This clonotype occurred many times. The rearrangement uses TRBV6-9 and TRBJ1-1; possibly TRBD1 for D (5 bases). V was pared by 4 bases and J by 5 bases, with 11 bases between. The CDR3 contains 13 residues. Germline loops: CDR1 MNHGY, CDR2 SVAAGI. In DNA form, the CDR3 reads TGTGCCAGCAGTTTAAGGGGAAGGACTGAAGCTTTCTTT. Amino acid sequence: CASSLRGRTEAFF.

The sample holds many counts of this clonotype. The genes are TRBV15 and TRBJ2-7, with 11 bases matching TRBD2. The J segment lost 4 bases and the V segment lost 0 bases, leaving 8 bases of the junction unmatched. Germline CDR1 and CDR2: LNHNV and YYDKDF (reference sequence). The CDR3 contains 17 residues. The CDR3 sequence is CATSRDATSGSLYEQYF. For the CDR3, the DNA is TGTGCCACCAGCAGAGATGCAACTAGCGGGAGTCTGTACGAGCAGTACTTC.